Listed below are T cell receptor beta chains from one sample, sequenced in a study of blood T cell repertoires in COVID-19. The assay was immunoSEQ multiplex PCR, and TCRdb's table has in-frame clones only and misses some. The sample contains roughly 250,000 clones, 87% of which appear only once. The sample comprised PBMCs or T cells enriched from blood (not recorded which). The receptors come from a woman under 40 with acute COVID-19. Each CDR3 is given with its conserved first and last residue. D genes are given only for firm matches. The listing skips clone size in some rows; elsewhere it reads once, few, many or a size class.

cdr3_aa: CASSQSKGFTEAFF
cdr3_nt: TGCGCCAGCAGCCAAAGTAAGGGGTTCACTGAAGCTTTCTTT
v_call: TRBV4-3
clone_size: -
d_call: -
j_call: TRBJ1-1

cdr3_aa: CASSLGLEEETQYF
cdr3_nt: TGTGCCAGCAGCTTGGGGCTGGAGGAAGAGACCCAGTACTTC
v_call: TRBV5-4
clone_size: -
d_call: -
j_call: TRBJ2-5

cdr3_aa: CASSGAREIYEQYF
cdr3_nt: TGTGCCAGCAGTGGAGCCAGGGAAATCTACGAGCAGTACTTC
v_call: TRBV25-1
clone_size: -
d_call: -
j_call: TRBJ2-7

cdr3_aa: CASSPFGTGVVAQYF
cdr3_nt: TGTGCCAGCAGCCCTTTCGGGACAGGGGTAGTTGCGCAGTATTTT
v_call: TRBV5-6
clone_size: -
d_call: TRBD1
j_call: TRBJ2-3

cdr3_aa: CASSATRYRVGYTF
cdr3_nt: TGTGCCAGCAGCGCAACGCGCTACAGGGTTGGCTACACCTTC
v_call: TRBV7-6
clone_size: -
d_call: -
j_call: TRBJ1-2

cdr3_aa: CATLTRQGTEAFF
cdr3_nt: TGTGCCACCCTCACACGACAGGGGACTGAAGCTTTCTTT
v_call: TRBV6-5
clone_size: -
d_call: TRBD1
j_call: TRBJ1-1

cdr3_aa: CASSSSGTGYGEQYF
cdr3_nt: TGTGCCAGCAGCTCTTCCGGGACAGGGTATGGCGAGCAGTACTTC
v_call: TRBV7-9
clone_size: -
d_call: TRBD1
j_call: TRBJ2-7

cdr3_aa: CASSLGVGDSPLHF
cdr3_nt: TGCGCCAGCAGCTTAGGGGTGGGCGATTCACCCCTCCACTTT
v_call: TRBV5-1
clone_size: few
d_call: -
j_call: TRBJ1-6

cdr3_aa: CASSTGTTTNEKLFF
cdr3_nt: TGTGCCAGCAGCACCGGGACAACAACTAATGAAAAACTGTTTTTT
v_call: TRBV5-5
clone_size: -
d_call: -
j_call: TRBJ1-4

cdr3_aa: CSVEVRDRPSYEQYF
cdr3_nt: TGCAGCGTTGAAGTCCGGGACAGGCCGTCCTACGAGCAGTACTTC
v_call: TRBV29-1
clone_size: -
d_call: TRBD1
j_call: TRBJ2-7

cdr3_aa: CASFNGQRNEQYF
cdr3_nt: TGTGCCAGCTTCAATGGCCAGCGGAACGAGCAGTACTTC
v_call: TRBV6-5
clone_size: -
d_call: -
j_call: TRBJ2-7

cdr3_aa: CASSLLVGQPQHF
cdr3_nt: TGTGCCAGCAGTTTACTAGTGGGTCAGCCCCAGCATTTT
v_call: TRBV27
clone_size: -
d_call: -
j_call: TRBJ1-5

cdr3_aa: CASSWDSNSPLHF
cdr3_nt: TGTGCCAGCAGCTGGGACAGCAATTCACCCCTCCACTTT
v_call: TRBV11-3
clone_size: many
d_call: TRBD1
j_call: TRBJ1-6

cdr3_aa: CASSQGPGQYF
cdr3_nt: TGCGCCAGCAGCCAAGGCCCGGGGCAGTACTTC
v_call: TRBV4-3
clone_size: -
d_call: -
j_call: TRBJ2-7

cdr3_aa: CASSQDPGGGEKLFF
cdr3_nt: TGCGCCAGCAGCCAAGATCCTGGCGGCGGTGAAAAACTGTTTTTT
v_call: TRBV4-1
clone_size: -
d_call: -
j_call: TRBJ1-4

cdr3_aa: CASGDRGGDEQFF
cdr3_nt: TGTGCCAGCGGGGACAGGGGAGGCGATGAGCAGTTCTTC
v_call: TRBV6-5
clone_size: -
d_call: TRBD1
j_call: TRBJ2-1

cdr3_aa: CASSFPGQGKGDHYNEQFF
cdr3_nt: TGCGCCAGCAGCTTTCCGGGACAGGGAAAAGGGGACCACTACAATGAGCAGTTCTTC
v_call: TRBV5-1
clone_size: few
d_call: TRBD1
j_call: TRBJ2-1

cdr3_aa: CASSLVLTGMETQYF
cdr3_nt: TGCGCCAGCAGCTTGGTGCTCACAGGGATGGAGACCCAGTACTTC
v_call: TRBV5-1
clone_size: -
d_call: -
j_call: TRBJ2-5

cdr3_aa: CASSQDRWAAYNSPLHF
cdr3_nt: TGTGCCAGCAGCCAAGATCGTTGGGCAGCCTACAATTCACCCCTCCACTTT
v_call: TRBV3-1/TRBV3-2
clone_size: -
d_call: -
j_call: TRBJ1-6

cdr3_aa: CASSQQQPSTEAFF
cdr3_nt: TGTGCCAGCAGTCAACAGCAACCCTCCACTGAAGCTTTCTTT
v_call: TRBV27
clone_size: -
d_call: -
j_call: TRBJ1-1

cdr3_aa: CASSWNRGMNTEAFF
cdr3_nt: TGTGCCAGCAGCTGGAATAGAGGGATGAACACTGAAGCTTTCTTT
v_call: TRBV13
clone_size: -
d_call: -
j_call: TRBJ1-1

cdr3_aa: CASSRTEPYGYTF
cdr3_nt: TGTGCCAGCTCGCGGACAGAACCCTATGGCTACACCTTC
v_call: TRBV3-1/TRBV3-2
clone_size: once
d_call: -
j_call: TRBJ1-2

cdr3_aa: CASSSRDRDQETQYF
cdr3_nt: TGTGCCAGCAGCTCCCGGGACAGAGACCAAGAGACCCAGTACTTC
v_call: TRBV7-9
clone_size: -
d_call: TRBD1
j_call: TRBJ2-5

cdr3_aa: CAASGRNTDTQYF
cdr3_nt: TGTGCCGCAAGCGGGAGGAACACAGATACGCAGTATTTT
v_call: TRBV24-1
clone_size: -
d_call: TRBD2
j_call: TRBJ2-3

cdr3_aa: CASTEGGGLINEQFF
cdr3_nt: TGTGCCAGCACCGAGGGGGGGGGCCTCATAAATGAGCAGTTCTTC
v_call: TRBV5-4
clone_size: -
d_call: -
j_call: TRBJ2-1

cdr3_aa: CASSLERGFYGYTF
cdr3_nt: TGTGCCAGCAGCTTGGAGCGGGGGTTCTATGGCTACACCTTC
v_call: TRBV5-6
clone_size: few
d_call: -
j_call: TRBJ1-2

cdr3_aa: CASREGSGNTIYF
cdr3_nt: TGCGCCAGCAGGGAGGGGTCTGGAAACACCATATATTTT
v_call: TRBV5-1
clone_size: -
d_call: -
j_call: TRBJ1-3

cdr3_aa: CASSFGHNQPQHF
cdr3_nt: TGTGCCAGCAGCTTCGGACATAATCAGCCCCAGCATTTT
v_call: TRBV5-6
clone_size: -
d_call: -
j_call: TRBJ1-5

cdr3_aa: CASSLAGGLRYNEQFF
cdr3_nt: TGTGCCAGCAGTTTAGCGGGGGGACTTCGATACAATGAGCAGTTCTTC
v_call: TRBV27
clone_size: -
d_call: TRBD2
j_call: TRBJ2-1

cdr3_aa: CASSHHPGQGRSDEKLFF
cdr3_nt: TGCGCCAGCAGCCATCATCCGGGACAGGGGAGGAGTGATGAAAAACTGTTTTTT
v_call: TRBV4-1
clone_size: -
d_call: TRBD1
j_call: TRBJ1-4

cdr3_aa: CSVERQGAQETQYF
cdr3_nt: TGCAGCGTGGAGAGACAGGGGGCGCAAGAGACCCAGTACTTC
v_call: TRBV29-1
clone_size: -
d_call: TRBD1
j_call: TRBJ2-5

cdr3_aa: CASDPRGGLAGNEQFF
cdr3_nt: TGTGCCAGCGACCCTCGGGGGGGACTAGCGGGGAATGAGCAGTTCTTC
v_call: TRBV7-2
clone_size: -
d_call: TRBD2
j_call: TRBJ2-1

cdr3_aa: CASSLGGQRETQYF
cdr3_nt: TGCGCCAGCAGCTTGGGCGGACAGAGGGAGACCCAGTACTTC
v_call: TRBV5-1
clone_size: -
d_call: -
j_call: TRBJ2-5

cdr3_aa: CASSSPGQGNGYTF
cdr3_nt: TGTGCCAGCAGCTCACCGGGACAGGGGAATGGCTACACCTTC
v_call: TRBV7-9
clone_size: -
d_call: TRBD1
j_call: TRBJ1-2

cdr3_aa: CASGIDRARGSNQPQHF
cdr3_nt: TGCGCCAGCGGAATCGACAGGGCGAGGGGAAGCAATCAGCCCCAGCATTTT
v_call: TRBV10-2
clone_size: -
d_call: TRBD1
j_call: TRBJ1-5

cdr3_aa: CASSSQTLSTGMNTEAFF
cdr3_nt: TGCGCCAGCAGCTCCCAGACCCTTTCGACAGGGATGAACACTGAAGCTTTCTTT
v_call: TRBV4-3
clone_size: -
d_call: TRBD1
j_call: TRBJ1-1

cdr3_aa: CASSIRRGGLGSPLHF
cdr3_nt: TGTGCCAGTAGTATCCGTCGTGGGGGACTCGGATCACCCCTCCACTTT
v_call: TRBV19
clone_size: -
d_call: -
j_call: TRBJ1-6

cdr3_aa: CASSAGTVPNTGELFF
cdr3_nt: TGCGCCAGCAGCGCCGGGACAGTACCGAACACCGGGGAGCTGTTTTTT
v_call: TRBV5-1
clone_size: -
d_call: TRBD1
j_call: TRBJ2-2

cdr3_aa: CAWGGQSQETQYF
cdr3_nt: TGTGCCTGGGGGGGACAGAGCCAAGAGACCCAGTACTTC
v_call: TRBV30
clone_size: -
d_call: TRBD1
j_call: TRBJ2-5

cdr3_aa: CASSHRVANTGELFF
cdr3_nt: TGTGCCAGCTCCCATCGGGTTGCGAACACCGGGGAGCTGTTTTTT
v_call: TRBV19
clone_size: -
d_call: -
j_call: TRBJ2-2

cdr3_aa: CASSLGTAPAYEQYF
cdr3_nt: TGTGCCAGCAGCCTAGGGACAGCCCCCGCTTACGAGCAGTACTTC
v_call: TRBV9
clone_size: -
d_call: TRBD1
j_call: TRBJ2-7

cdr3_aa: CASTRGRNTEAFF
cdr3_nt: TGTGCCAGCACCCGAGGCCGGAACACTGAAGCTTTCTTT
v_call: TRBV6-5
clone_size: -
d_call: -
j_call: TRBJ1-1

cdr3_aa: CASSPDTTNEKLFF
cdr3_nt: TGCGCCAGCAGCCCCGACACGACTAATGAAAAACTGTTTTTT
v_call: TRBV5-1
clone_size: -
d_call: -
j_call: TRBJ1-4

cdr3_aa: CASTTGSTEAFF
cdr3_nt: TGCGCCAGCACAACAGGGAGCACTGAAGCTTTCTTT
v_call: TRBV10-2
clone_size: -
d_call: -
j_call: TRBJ1-1

cdr3_aa: CASSNRATNEKLFF
cdr3_nt: TGTGCCAGCAGTAACAGGGCAACTAATGAAAAACTGTTTTTT
v_call: TRBV2
clone_size: -
d_call: -
j_call: TRBJ1-4

cdr3_aa: CAISGGGGAYGYTF
cdr3_nt: TGTGCCATCAGTGGAGGAGGGGGCGCATATGGCTACACCTTC
v_call: TRBV10-3
clone_size: -
d_call: TRBD1
j_call: TRBJ1-2

cdr3_aa: CASATTSGGTDTQYF
cdr3_nt: TGTGCCAGTGCCACGACTAGCGGAGGGACAGATACGCAGTATTTT
v_call: TRBV19
clone_size: -
d_call: TRBD2
j_call: TRBJ2-3

cdr3_aa: CASSLDPGGNYNEQFF
cdr3_nt: TGTGCCAGCAGCTTAGATCCAGGGGGAAACTACAATGAGCAGTTCTTC
v_call: TRBV7-2
clone_size: -
d_call: TRBD1
j_call: TRBJ2-1

cdr3_aa: CASSFEQGLTEAFF
cdr3_nt: TGTGCCAGCAGCTTCGAACAGGGGCTCACTGAAGCTTTCTTT
v_call: TRBV7-9
clone_size: -
d_call: TRBD1
j_call: TRBJ1-1

cdr3_aa: CASSQEGQGIETQYF
cdr3_nt: TGCGCCAGCAGCCAAGAAGGACAGGGCATAGAGACCCAGTACTTC
v_call: TRBV4-3
clone_size: -
d_call: TRBD1
j_call: TRBJ2-5

cdr3_aa: CASSSGDRHQPQHF
cdr3_nt: TGTGCCAGCAGTTCTGGCGACAGGCATCAGCCCCAGCATTTT
v_call: TRBV27
clone_size: -
d_call: -
j_call: TRBJ1-5